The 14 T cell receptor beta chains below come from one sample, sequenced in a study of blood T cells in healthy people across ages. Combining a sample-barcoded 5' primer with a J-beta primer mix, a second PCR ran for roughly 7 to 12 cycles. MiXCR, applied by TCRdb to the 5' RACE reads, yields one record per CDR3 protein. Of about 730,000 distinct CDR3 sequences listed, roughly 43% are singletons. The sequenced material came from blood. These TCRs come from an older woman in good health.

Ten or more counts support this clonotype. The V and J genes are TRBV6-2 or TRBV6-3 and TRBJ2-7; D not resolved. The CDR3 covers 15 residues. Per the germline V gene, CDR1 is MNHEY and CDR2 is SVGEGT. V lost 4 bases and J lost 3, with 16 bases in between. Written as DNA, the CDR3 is TGTGCCAGCAGTTCGGGCGCTTGGACCGGCTACGAGCAGTACTTC. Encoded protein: CASSSGAWTGYEQYF.

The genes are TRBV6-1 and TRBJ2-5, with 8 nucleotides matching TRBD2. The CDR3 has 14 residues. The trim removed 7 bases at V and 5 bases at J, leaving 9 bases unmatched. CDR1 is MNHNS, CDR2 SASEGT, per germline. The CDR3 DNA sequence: TGTGCCAGCATCTTCTCGGGGGGGAGGGAGACCCAGTACTTC. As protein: CASIFSGGRETQYF.

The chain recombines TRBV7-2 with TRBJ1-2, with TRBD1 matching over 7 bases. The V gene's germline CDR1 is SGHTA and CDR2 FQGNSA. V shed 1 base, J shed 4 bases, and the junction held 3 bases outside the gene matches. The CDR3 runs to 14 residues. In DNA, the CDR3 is TGTGCCAGCAGCTTAGGGGCAGGGGGCTATGGCTACACCTTC. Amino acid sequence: CASSLGAGGYGYTF.

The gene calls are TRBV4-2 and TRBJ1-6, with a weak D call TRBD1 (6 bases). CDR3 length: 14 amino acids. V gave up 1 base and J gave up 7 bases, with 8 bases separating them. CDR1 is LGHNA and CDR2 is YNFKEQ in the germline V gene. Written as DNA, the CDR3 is TGTGCCAGCAGCCAAGCGGACAGCAATTCACCCCTCCACTTT. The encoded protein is CASSQADSNSPLHF.

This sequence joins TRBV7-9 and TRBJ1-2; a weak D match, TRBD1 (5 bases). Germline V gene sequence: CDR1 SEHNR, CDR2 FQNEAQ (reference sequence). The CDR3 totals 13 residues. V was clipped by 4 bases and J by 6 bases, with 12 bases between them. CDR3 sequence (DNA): TGTGCCAGCAGCTCCGGGACGCAAGATGGCTACACCTTC. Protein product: CASSSGTQDGYTF.

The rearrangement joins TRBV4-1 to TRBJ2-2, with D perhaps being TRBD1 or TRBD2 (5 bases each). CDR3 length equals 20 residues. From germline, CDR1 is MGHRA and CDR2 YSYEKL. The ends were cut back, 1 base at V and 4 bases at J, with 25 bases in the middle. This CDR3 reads CASSQAFPGPKMRGTGELFF. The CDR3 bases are TGCGCCAGCAGCCAAGCATTTCCGGGACCCAAGATGAGAGGCACCGGGGAGCTGTTTTTT.

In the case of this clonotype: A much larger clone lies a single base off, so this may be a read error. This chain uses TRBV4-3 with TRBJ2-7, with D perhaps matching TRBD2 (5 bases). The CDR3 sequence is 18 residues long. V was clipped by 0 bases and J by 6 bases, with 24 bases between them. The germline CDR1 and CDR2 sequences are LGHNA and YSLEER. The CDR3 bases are TGCGCCAGCAGCCAAGATCAAAAAGTCGGACTCGCCTCCCCCGAGCAGTACTTC. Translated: CASSQDQKVGLASPEQYF.

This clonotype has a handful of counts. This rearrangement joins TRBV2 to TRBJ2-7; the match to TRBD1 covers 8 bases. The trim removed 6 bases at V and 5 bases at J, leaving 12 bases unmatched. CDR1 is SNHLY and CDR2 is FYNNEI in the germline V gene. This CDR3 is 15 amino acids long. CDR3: CASRKSTGGGNEQYF. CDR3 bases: TGTGCCAGCAGGAAAAGTACAGGGGGAGGAAACGAGCAGTACTTC.

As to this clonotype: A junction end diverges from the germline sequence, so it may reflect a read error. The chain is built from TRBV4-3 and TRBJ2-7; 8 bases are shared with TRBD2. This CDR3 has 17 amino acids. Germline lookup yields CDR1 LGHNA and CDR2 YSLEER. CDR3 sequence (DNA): TGCGCCAGCAGCCAAGATGGGACTAGGCAGGGACTCTACGGGCAGTACTTC. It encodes CASSQDGTRQGLYGQYF.

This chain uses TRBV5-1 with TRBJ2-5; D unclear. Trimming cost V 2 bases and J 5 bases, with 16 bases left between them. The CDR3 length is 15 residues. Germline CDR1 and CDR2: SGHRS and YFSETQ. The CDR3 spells CASSFFELEGETQYF. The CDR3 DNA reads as TGCGCCAGCAGCTTTTTCGAGCTAGAAGGGGAGACCCAGTACTTC.

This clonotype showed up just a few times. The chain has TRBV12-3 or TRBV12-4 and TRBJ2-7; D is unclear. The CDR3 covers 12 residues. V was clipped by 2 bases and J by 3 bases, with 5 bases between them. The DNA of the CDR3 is TGTGCCAGCAGTTTATACTACTACGAGCAGTACTTC. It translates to CASSLYYYEQYF.

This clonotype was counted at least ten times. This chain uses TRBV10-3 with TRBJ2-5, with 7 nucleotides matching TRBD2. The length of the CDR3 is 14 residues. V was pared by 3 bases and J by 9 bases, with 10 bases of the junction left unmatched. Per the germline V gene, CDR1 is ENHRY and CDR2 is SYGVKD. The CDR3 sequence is CAISDGSERGAQYF. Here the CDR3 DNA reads TGTGCCATCAGTGATGGGTCTGAACGGGGGGCCCAGTACTTC.

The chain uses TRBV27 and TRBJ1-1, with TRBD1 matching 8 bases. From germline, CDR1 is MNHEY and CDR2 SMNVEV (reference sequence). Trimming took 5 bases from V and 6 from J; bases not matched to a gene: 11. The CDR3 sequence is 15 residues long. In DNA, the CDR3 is TGTGCCAGCAGTGCCGGACAGGGTAAGAGGGCTGAAGCTTTCTTT. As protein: CASSAGQGKRAEAFF.

CDR3 sequence: CASSSTSGEINEQYF. CDR3 sequence (DNA): TGCGCCAGCAGCTCGACTAGCGGGGAGATCAATGAGCAGTACTTC. The V and J genes are TRBV5-1 and TRBJ2-7; TRBD2 matches at 11 bases. Per germline, CDR1 SGHRS and CDR2 YFSETQ. Trimming took 3 bases from V and 7 from J; bases not matched to a gene: 9. The CDR3 sequence is 15 residues long.